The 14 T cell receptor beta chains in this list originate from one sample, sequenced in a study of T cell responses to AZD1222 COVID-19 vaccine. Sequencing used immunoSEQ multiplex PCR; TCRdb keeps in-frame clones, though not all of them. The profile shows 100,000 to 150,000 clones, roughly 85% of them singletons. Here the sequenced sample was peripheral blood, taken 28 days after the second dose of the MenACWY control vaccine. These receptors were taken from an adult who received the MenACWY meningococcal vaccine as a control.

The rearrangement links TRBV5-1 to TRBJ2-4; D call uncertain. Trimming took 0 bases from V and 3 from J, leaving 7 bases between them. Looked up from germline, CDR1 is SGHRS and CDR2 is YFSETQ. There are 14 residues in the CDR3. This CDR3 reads CASSLGEFKNIQYF. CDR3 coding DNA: TGCGCCAGCAGCTTGGGCGAATTCAAAAACATTCAGTACTTC. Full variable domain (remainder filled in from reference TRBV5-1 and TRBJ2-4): KAGVTQTPRYLIKTRGQQVTLSCSPISGHRSVSWYQQTPGQGLQFLFEYFSETQRNKGNFPGRFSGRQFSNSRSEMNVSTLELGDSALYLCASSLGEFKNIQYFGAGTRLSVL.

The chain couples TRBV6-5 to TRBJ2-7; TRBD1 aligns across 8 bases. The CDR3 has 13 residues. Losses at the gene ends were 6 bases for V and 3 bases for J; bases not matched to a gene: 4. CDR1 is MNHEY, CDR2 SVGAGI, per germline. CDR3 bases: TGTGCCAGCAGGGCAGGGGGCAGCTACGAGCAGTACGTC. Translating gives CASRAGGSYEQYV.

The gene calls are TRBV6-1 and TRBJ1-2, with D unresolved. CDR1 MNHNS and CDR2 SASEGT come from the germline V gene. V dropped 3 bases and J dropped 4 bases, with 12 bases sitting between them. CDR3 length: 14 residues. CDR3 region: CASSDLGQTYGYTF. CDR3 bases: TGTGCCAGCAGTGATTTAGGGCAGACCTATGGCTACACCTTC.

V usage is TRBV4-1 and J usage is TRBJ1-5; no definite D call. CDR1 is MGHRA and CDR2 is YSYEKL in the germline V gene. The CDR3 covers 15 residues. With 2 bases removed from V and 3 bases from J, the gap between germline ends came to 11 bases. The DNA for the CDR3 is TGCGCCAGCAGCCAAAGCAGACGGTTCAATCAGCCCCAGCATTTT. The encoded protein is CASSQSRRFNQPQHF.

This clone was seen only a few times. The CDR3 reads CASSTPGTALGATSNQPQHF. CDR3 nucleotide sequence: TGTGCCAGTAGTACCCCCGGGACAGCCCTCGGGGCCACCTCCAATCAGCCCCAGCATTTT. The V gene is TRBV19, the J gene TRBJ1-5, with 7 bases fitting TRBD1. J lost 3 bases, V lost 4 bases, and 21 bases had no gene match. This CDR3 contains 20 residues. From germline, CDR1 is LNHDA and CDR2 SQIVND (reference sequence).

CDR3 sequence: CASQDRYSNQPQHF. CDR3 bases: TGTGCCAGCCAGGACAGGTATAGCAATCAGCCCCAGCATTTT. The chain combines TRBV6-5 with TRBJ1-5; TRBD1 aligns across 7 bases. The CDR3 is made up of 14 amino acids. Germline loops: CDR1 MNHEY, CDR2 SVGAGI. The V and J ends lost 8 bases and 0 bases, in that order; junction bases with no gene match: 4.

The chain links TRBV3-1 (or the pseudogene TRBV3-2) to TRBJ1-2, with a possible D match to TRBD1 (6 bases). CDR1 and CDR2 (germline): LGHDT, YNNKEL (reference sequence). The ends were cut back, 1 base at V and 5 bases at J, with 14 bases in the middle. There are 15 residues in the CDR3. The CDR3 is CASSQGQAWGYGYTF. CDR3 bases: TGTGCCAGCAGCCAAGGACAGGCCTGGGGGTATGGCTACACCTTC.

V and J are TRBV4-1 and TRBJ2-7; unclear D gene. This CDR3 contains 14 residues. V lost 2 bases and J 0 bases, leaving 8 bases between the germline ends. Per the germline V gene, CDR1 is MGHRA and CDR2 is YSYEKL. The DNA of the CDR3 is TGCGCCAGCAGCCAACTACTGAGCTCCTACGAGCAGTACGTC. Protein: CASSQLLSSYEQYV.

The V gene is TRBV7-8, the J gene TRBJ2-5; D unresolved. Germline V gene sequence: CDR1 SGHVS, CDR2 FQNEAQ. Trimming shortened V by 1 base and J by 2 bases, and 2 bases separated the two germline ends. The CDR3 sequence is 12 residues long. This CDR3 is CASSLVQETQYF. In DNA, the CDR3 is TGTGCCAGCAGCTTAGTGCAAGAGACCCAGTACTTC. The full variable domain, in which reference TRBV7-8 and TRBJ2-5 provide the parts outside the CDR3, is GAGVSQSPRYKVAKRGQDVALRCDPISGHVSLFWYQQALGQGPEFLTYFQNEAQLDKSGLPSDRFFAERPEGSVSTLKIQRTQQEDSAVYLCASSLVQETQYFGPGTRLLVL.

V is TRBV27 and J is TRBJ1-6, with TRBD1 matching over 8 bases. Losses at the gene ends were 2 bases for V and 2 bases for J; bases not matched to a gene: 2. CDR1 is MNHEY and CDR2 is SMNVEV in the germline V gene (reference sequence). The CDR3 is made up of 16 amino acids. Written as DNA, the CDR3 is TGTGCCAGCAGTTTACAGGGGGCCACCTATAATTCACCCCTCCACTTT. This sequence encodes CASSLQGATYNSPLHF.

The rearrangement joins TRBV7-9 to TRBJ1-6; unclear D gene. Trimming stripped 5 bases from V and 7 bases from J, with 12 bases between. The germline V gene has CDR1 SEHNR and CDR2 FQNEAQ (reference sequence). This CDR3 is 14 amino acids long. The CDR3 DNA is TGTGCCAGCAGCCTGCGGGGTGAGAATTCACCCCTCCACTTT. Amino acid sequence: CASSLRGENSPLHF.

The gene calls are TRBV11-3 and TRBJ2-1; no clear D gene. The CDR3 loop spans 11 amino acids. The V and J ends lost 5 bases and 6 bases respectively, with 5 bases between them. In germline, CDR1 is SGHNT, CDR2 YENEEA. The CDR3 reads CASSRSNEQFF. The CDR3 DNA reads TGTGCCAGCAGCCGAAGCAATGAGCAGTTCTTC.

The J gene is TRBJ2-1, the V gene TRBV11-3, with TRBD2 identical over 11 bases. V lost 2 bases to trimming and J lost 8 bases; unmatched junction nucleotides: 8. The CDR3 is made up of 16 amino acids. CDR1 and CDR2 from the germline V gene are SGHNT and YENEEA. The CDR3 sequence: CASSLYLLAGADEQFF. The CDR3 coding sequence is TGTGCCAGCAGCTTATACCTACTAGCGGGAGCGGATGAGCAGTTCTTC.

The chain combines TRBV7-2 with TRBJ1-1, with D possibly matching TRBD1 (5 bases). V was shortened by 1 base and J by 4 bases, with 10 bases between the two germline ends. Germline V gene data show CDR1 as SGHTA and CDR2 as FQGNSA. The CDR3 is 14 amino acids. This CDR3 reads CASSLVGGTTEAFF. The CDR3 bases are TGTGCCAGCAGCTTAGTTGGGGGGACCACTGAAGCTTTCTTT.